This T cell receptor (beta chain) comes out of a study of shared T cell receptors in the human thymus (dated by TCRdb to about 2021). Looking at the study overall: The study examined how the human thymus generates shared, self-reactive T-cell receptor alpha chains.

Worth noting for this clone: Its antigen is currently not known. It has no much larger one-base neighbor in the sample; base qualities were not kept.

Including the terminal cysteine and phenylalanine, the CDR3 comprises 11 residues. The sequence is cut down to CDR3 DNA, 33 bases in frame from base 1. CDR1 DFQATT and CDR2 SNEGSKA were looked up in the germline V gene (reference sequence). Germline trimming: 6 bases from V, 5 bases from J; junction bases outside gene matches: 3. The library was produced with the immunoSEQ multiplex PCR assay. The table comes from immuneACCESS by way of TCRdb, which keeps in-frame sequences with V and J called. Part of the clones is missing from these tables; in studies checked, under half for an unresolved V gene and the rest for unknown reasons. Across this sample there are hundreds of thousands of clones, with roughly 86% seen only once. The leading ten clones occupy 0.0094% of the sample. These data are also associated with another study on human thymus T cells. In that second paper, the authors write: In Finland, the donors were immunologically healthy infants who were having open corrective cardiac surgery for congenital heart defects. Thymus tissue was collected as surgical resects that were removed during corrective cardiac surgery. V and J gene segment usage appeared biased in both thymic and peripheral blood repertoires. The related research reported highly overlapping thymic TCR repertoires among unrelated individuals. The study used about 8 infant thymus samples plus four related peripheral blood samples to characterize TCR alpha and beta repertoires. Donor ages ranging from about 7 to 250 days were recorded, and a handful of male and a couple of female infants were included in the cohort. Thymocytes were mechanically released from the tissue and were stored as pellets of 10-30 million cells at -70 degrees C. A QIAsymphony instrument was used to extract genomic DNA from frozen cell pellets. TCRB and TCRAD loci were amplified from a standardized quantity of quality-controlled genomic DNA using the immunoSEQ multiplex PCR assay. The amplicons covered the V(D)J region and were long enough to include the CDR3 and to identify the V and J genes. The commercial immunoSEQ service was used to sequence amplicons on an Illumina platform. Primer bias and sequencing errors were corrected as previously described, and TCRAD and TCRB definitions were based on the IMGT database. The repertoires were analysed using immunoSEQ Analyzer 3.0 and VDJTools for basic statistics, V/J segment usage, diversity estimates, rarefaction and pairwise overlap. Diversity was estimated with Chao1, ChaoE, Efron-Thisted, Shannon and inverse Simpson indices, and also on datasets down-sampled to the smallest sample. Repertoire overlap used strict matching of CDR3 nucleotide sequence, V gene and J gene, with Jaccard-based multidimensional scaling clustering. On average, about 800,000 unique TCRB clonotypes were obtained from thymus samples, compared with about 84,000 from blood samples.

Sequenced material: thymocytes. In this chain, TRBV20-1 is recombined with TRBJ2-5, with 7 junctional bases fitting TRBD2. The receptor was derived from a boy less than two years old with a congenital heart defect. Donor details come from another sample of the same person, matched by shared clones. The CDR3 corresponds to CSAVGGETQYF. Read as DNA, the sequence is TGCAGTGCGGTGGGGGGGGAGACCCAGTACTTC.